Shown below are 5 T cell receptor beta chains from a single sample sequenced in a study of post-analysis software for immune sequencing data. TCR beta cDNA libraries included unique molecular identifiers. One entry per CDR3 protein results from TCRdb running MiXCR on the PCR reads. This table has roughly 540,000 distinct CDR3 sequences, roughly 34% appearing once. For these receptors, no antigen is known. Overall study findings and caveats: Among roughly 5 TRBV segments more frequent in patients than controls were TRBV5-6, TRBV5-1 and TRBV20-1.

Sequenced material: blood. These receptors were collected from a girl under 18 with multiple sclerosis.

This chain connects TRBV12-3 or TRBV12-4 to TRBJ2-1, with 8 bases aligning to TRBD1. CDR3 length equals 16 residues. V dropped 7 bases and J dropped 9; count of bases not matched to a gene: 17. CDR3 region: CASTLPRQGRAAEQFF. The CDR3 DNA is TGTGCCAGCACCCTACCGCGACAGGGGCGCGCAGCTGAGCAGTTCTTC.

This clonotype was recorded many times. The genes are TRBV29-1 and TRBJ1-2, with D hard to call. This CDR3 has 13 amino acids. V lost 7 bases to trimming and J lost 1 base, with 13 bases between them. Germline loops: CDR1 SQVTM, CDR2 ANQGSEA. The CDR3 coding sequence is TGCAGCGCCGACGTGGCAGATAACTATGGCTACACCTTC. It codes for CSADVADNYGYTF. The full variable domain, rest sourced from reference TRBV29-1 and TRBJ1-2, is SAVISQKPSRDICQRGTSLTIQCQVDSQVTMMFWYRQQPGQSLTLIATANQGSEATYESGFVIDKFPISRPNLTFSTLTVSNMSPEDSSIYLCSADVADNYGYTFGSGTRLTVV.

The table lists this clonotype with a few counts. The chain joins TRBV10-3 to TRBJ2-5, with TRBD2 matching 14 bases. Germline CDR1 reads ENHRY; CDR2 reads SYGVKD. The V and J ends lost 4 bases and 5 bases, in that order; junction bases with no gene match: 6. The CDR3 consists of 16 residues. The CDR3 here is CAISALGTSGSETQYF. CDR3 nucleotide sequence: TGTGCCATCAGTGCACTCGGGACTAGCGGGAGTGAGACCCAGTACTTC.

This clonotype was picked up a small number of times. This chain joins TRBV20-1 and TRBJ2-7; 7 bases agree with TRBD2. V lost 3 bases to trimming and J lost 0 bases; unmatched junction nucleotides: 8. Germline values: CDR1 DFQATT, CDR2 SNEGSKA (reference sequence). The CDR3 totals 15 residues. CDR3 sequence: CSASFGGRSSYEQYF. The CDR3 region has the DNA TGCAGTGCTAGCTTCGGGGGGAGGAGCTCCTACGAGCAGTACTTC.

The rearrangement links TRBV7-9 to TRBJ2-7; D is unclear. The CDR3 is 15 amino acids. Germline assignment: CDR1 SEHNR and CDR2 FQNEAQ (reference sequence). Trimming cost V 3 bases and J 3 bases, with 15 bases left between them. The chain's CDR3 is CASSFQFGRYYEQYF. In DNA, the CDR3 is TGTGCCAGCAGCTTTCAATTCGGACGTTACTACGAGCAGTACTTC. The whole variable domain, remainder taken from reference TRBV7-9 and TRBJ2-7, is DTGVSQNPRHKITKRGQNVTFRCDPISEHNRLYWYRQTLGQGPEFLTYFQNEAQLEKSRLLSDRFSAERPKGSFSTLEIQRTEQGDSAMYLCASSFQFGRYYEQYFGPGTRLTVT.